This note documents a single TCR beta chain sequence. Its antigen remains unknown. Stated treatment: roughly 10-day PBMC culture with coronavirus spike peptide pools or control peptides (ViraFEST assay). Negative selection isolated the CD4+ T cells once the cells had been cultured for nine to ten days. These data belong to a study of vaccination and CD4 T cells after COVID-19. Study-wide background: Cellular stimulation was performed using overlapping spike peptides derived from SARS-CoV-2, HCoV-NL63, HCoV-OC43 and HCoV-229E. The authors gave control cultures a CEFX pool, an HIV-1 Nef pool, or no peptide.

The Oncomine TCR Beta short-read assay sequenced DNA from cultured CD4+ T cells. TCRdb called the PCR reads again in MiXCR, with one record for every CDR3 protein. The sample yields 15,000 to 20,000 distinct CDR3 sequences, about 69% seen once. The receptor comes from a human donor who had recovered from COVID-19. The material sequenced was CD4+ T cells from blood, cultured in vitro.

For the CDR3, the DNA is TGTGCCAGCAGTGAAGAGGGTAGCGGATCTTACAATGAGCAGTTCTTC. This encodes CASSEEGSGSYNEQFF. The chain uses TRBV25-1 and TRBJ2-1; D possibly corresponds to TRBD2 (6 bases). Trimming removed 2 bases at V and 4 bases at J, with 15 bases between. The V gene's germline CDR1 is MGHDK and CDR2 SYGVNS. The CDR3 has 16 amino acids.